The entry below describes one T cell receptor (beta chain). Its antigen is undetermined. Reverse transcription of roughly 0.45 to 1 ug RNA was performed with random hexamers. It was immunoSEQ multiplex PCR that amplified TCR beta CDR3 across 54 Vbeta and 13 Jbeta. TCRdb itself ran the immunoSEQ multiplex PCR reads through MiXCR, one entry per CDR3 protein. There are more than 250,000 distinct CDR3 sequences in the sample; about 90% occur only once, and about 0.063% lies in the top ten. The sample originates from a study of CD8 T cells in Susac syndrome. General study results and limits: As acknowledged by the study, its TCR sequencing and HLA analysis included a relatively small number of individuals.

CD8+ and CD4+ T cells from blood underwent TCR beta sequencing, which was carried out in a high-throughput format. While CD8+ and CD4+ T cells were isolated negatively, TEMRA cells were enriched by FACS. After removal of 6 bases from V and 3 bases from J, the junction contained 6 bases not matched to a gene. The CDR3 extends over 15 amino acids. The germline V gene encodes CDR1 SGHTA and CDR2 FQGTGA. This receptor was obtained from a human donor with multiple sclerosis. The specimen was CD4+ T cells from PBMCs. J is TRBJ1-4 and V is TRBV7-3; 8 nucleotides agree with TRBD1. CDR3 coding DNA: TGTGCCAGCAGTCCGACAGGGGCGGCTAATGAAAAACTGTTTTTT. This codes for CASSPTGAANEKLFF. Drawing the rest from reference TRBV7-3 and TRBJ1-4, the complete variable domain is GAGVSQTPSNKVTEKGKYVELRCDPISGHTALYWYRQSLGQGPEFLIYFQGTGAADDSGLPNDRFFAVRPEGSVSTLKIQRTERGDSAVYLCASSPTGAANEKLFFGSGTQLSVL.